This TCR beta chain was profiled in a study of blood T cell repertoires in COVID-19. Study context: The United States, Italy and Spain provided the acute and convalescent COVID-19 samples. T cells, B-cell-depleted T cells, or PBMCs supplied cDNA or gDNA.

As processed by the authors: Reference gene primer amplification yielded estimated nucleated cell counts. Method: immunoSEQ multiplex PCR; TCRdb's copy keeps in-frame clones and lacks some. V and J calls and clone size are as listed in that table; D and trimming were resolved from the DNA. The table has approximately 100,000 clones, 75% to 85% seen once. Unmatched junction bases numbered 9, after V lost 4 bases and J lost 4 bases. CDR1 is MNHEY and CDR2 is SVGEGT in the germline V gene. The CDR3 loop spans 15 amino acids. V is TRBV6-2 or TRBV6-3 and J is TRBJ2-7, with 8 bases matching TRBD1. This TCR derives from a human donor in a cohort sampled during active COVID-19. Specimen: peripheral blood. DNA of the CDR3: TGTGCCAGCAGTTCCTTCTCGACAGGGGCTTACGAGCAGTACTTC. It yields the protein CASSSFSTGAYEQYF.